This T cell receptor beta chain was obtained from a study of T cell repertoires in cytomegalovirus infection. This clonotype was found a few times. The antigen remains undetermined. Broader study findings: The ex vivo response was dominated by HLA-C-restricted CMV-specific TCR beta clonotypes.

One entry per CDR3 protein, called by TCRdb with MiXCR from the reads. The sample has some 450,000 distinct CDR3 sequences, about 33% seen once. Sequenced input: PBMCs. The clonotype comes from a human donor in good health (CMV status not recorded). Some clones in this sample may be carry-over from other donors' samples.

CDR3 DNA: TGTGCCACCAGCAGGACATACAATGAGCAGTTCTTC. The encoded protein is CATSRTYNEQFF. The gene calls are TRBV15 and TRBJ2-1, with D hard to call. This CDR3 has 12 amino acids. CDR1 and CDR2 from the germline V gene are LNHNV and YYDKDF (reference sequence). Trimming took 3 bases from V and 4 from J, leaving 4 bases between them.